A single sample is the source of the 30 T cell receptor beta chains below, sequenced in a study of PD-1 blockade in classical Hodgkin lymphoma. After autologous stem cell transplantation all patients relapsed, and prior brentuximab vedotin exposure differed between cohorts. Data came from immunoSEQ multiplex PCR; TCRdb stores just in-frame clones and leaves some out. The sample has some 46,000 clones, about 78% seen once. Sequencing used peripheral blood mononuclear cells (PBMCs), obtained before the second cycle of nivolumab. These receptors were taken from a human donor with classical Hodgkin lymphoma.

This clone was picked up many times. V gene TRBV5-1 combines with J gene TRBJ1-1; D gene ambiguous. The germline V gene has CDR1 SGHRS and CDR2 YFSETQ. V lost 3 bases to trimming and J lost 3 bases, with 18 bases between them. The CDR3 contains 16 residues. CDR3 residues: CASSWNPVGRDTEAFF. The CDR3 DNA follows: TGCGCCAGCAGCTGGAACCCGGTGGGTCGGGACACTGAAGCTTTCTTT.

A word on this clone: Relative to the germline gene, one junction end is altered; a read error may explain this. The V gene is TRBV7-7, the J gene TRBJ2-5; D is unresolved. Per the germline V gene, CDR1 is SSHAT and CDR2 is FNYEAQ (reference sequence). The CDR3 has 14 amino acids. The CDR3 region has the DNA TGTGCTAGCAGCCCCCAGCCCCTGGGGGAGACCCAGTACTTC. This encodes CASSPQPLGETQYF.

DNA of the CDR3: TGTGCCAGCAGGGTAGGACTAGCGGACCAAGAGACCCAGTACTTC. Protein: CASRVGLADQETQYF. The chain is built from TRBV2 and TRBJ2-5; TRBD2 matches 10 bases. Germline lookup yields CDR1 SNHLY and CDR2 FYNNEI. V was pared by 6 bases and J by 0 bases, with 4 bases of the junction left unmatched. This CDR3 has 15 residues.

The J gene is TRBJ1-2, the V gene TRBV7-6; D may be TRBD1 (5 bases). The germline CDR1 and CDR2 sequences are SGHVS and FNYEAQ. The CDR3 is 17 amino acids. Trimming stripped 2 bases from V and 1 base from J, with 17 bases between. The CDR3 sequence: CASSLTVSQADNYGYTF. DNA for the CDR3: TGTGCCAGCAGCTTAACGGTCTCACAGGCCGATAACTATGGCTACACCTTC.

This chain connects TRBV7-6 to TRBJ2-3; TRBD1 agrees at 9 bases. Germline loops: CDR1 SGHVS, CDR2 FNYEAQ. The CDR3 loop spans 18 amino acids. V gave up 2 bases and J gave up 2 bases; unmatched junction bases: 11. Here the CDR3 reads CASSLPAGTGPVTDTQYF. DNA of the CDR3: TGTGCCAGCAGCTTACCAGCTGGGACAGGGCCGGTCACAGATACGCAGTATTTT.

J is TRBJ2-5 and V is TRBV14; D is unclear. Deletions cut 1 base from V and 7 bases from J, with 7 bases between. The CDR3 is made up of 12 amino acids. In germline, CDR1 is SGHDN, CDR2 FVKESK. The CDR3 region is CASSQVFGTQYF. Here the CDR3 DNA reads TGTGCCAGCAGCCAAGTATTTGGGACCCAGTACTTC.

This clone was counted only a few times. J is TRBJ1-1 and V is TRBV10-3; D is undetermined. Trimming took 4 bases from V and 5 from J, leaving 14 bases between them. CDR1 and CDR2 (germline): ENHRY, SYGVKD. The CDR3 consists of 14 residues. CDR3: CAISAPSDTTEAFF. As DNA, the CDR3 is TGTGCCATCAGTGCCCCATCCGACACAACTGAAGCTTTCTTT.

This sequence joins TRBV29-1 and TRBJ2-5; 13 bases are shared with TRBD2. This CDR3 region has 16 residues. The germline V gene encodes CDR1 SQVTM and CDR2 ANQGSEA. V trimming: 4 bases; J trimming: 7 bases; junction bases outside the gene matches: 12. Here the CDR3 reads CSVVPMTSGRRRTQYF. CDR3 nucleotides: TGCAGCGTTGTGCCGATGACTAGCGGGAGGAGGCGGACCCAGTACTTC.

The chain has TRBV27 and TRBJ2-3; D gene ambiguous. V gave up 2 bases and J gave up 0 bases, with 6 bases separating them. In germline, CDR1 is MNHEY, CDR2 SMNVEV (reference sequence). CDR3 size: 14 residues. CDR3 DNA sequence: TGTGCCAGCAGTTTAACCCCTAGCACAGATACGCAGTATTTT. Protein sequence: CASSLTPSTDTQYF.

J is TRBJ1-5 and V is TRBV18, with D unresolved. There are 13 residues in the CDR3. The germline V gene encodes CDR1 KGHSH and CDR2 LQKENI. Trimming cost V 2 bases and J 3 bases, with 5 bases left between them. In DNA form, the CDR3 reads TGTGCCAGCTCACCAGGAATCAATCAGCCCCAGCATTTT. Its translation: CASSPGINQPQHF.

V and J are TRBV5-1 and TRBJ2-5; D is unclear. Trimming left V 0 bases short and J 10 bases short, with 19 bases between. Germline values: CDR1 SGHRS, CDR2 YFSETQ. The length of the CDR3 is 15 residues. CDR3 bases: TGCGCCAGCAGCTTGGTTGAGACAACCGCGCCGGACCAGTACTTC. Translation gives CASSLVETTAPDQYF.

The chain recombines TRBV14 with TRBJ2-7, with 7 bases matching TRBD1. The CDR3 length is 17 residues. Trimming removed 4 bases from V and 2 bases from J; junction bases left unmatched: 14. Germline values: CDR1 SGHDN, CDR2 FVKESK. The CDR3 DNA follows: TGTGCCAGCAGCCCAAGTCGTCTGAGACAGGGTACCTACGAGCAGTACTTC. It yields the protein CASSPSRLRQGTYEQYF.

This clone was seen only a few times. The chain uses TRBV6-1 and TRBJ1-2; possible D gene TRBD1, 6 bases. Trimming stripped 6 bases from V and 4 bases from J, with 12 bases between. From germline, CDR1 is MNHNS and CDR2 SASEGT. The length of the CDR3 is 13 residues. CDR3 in amino acids: CASRPQGGYGYTF. In DNA, the CDR3 is TGTGCCAGCAGACCACAGGGTGGCTATGGCTACACCTTC.

Written as DNA, the CDR3 is TGTGCCAGCAGCTTAGGGGGCCAGGAGGGGAGCTCCTACAATGAGCAGTTCTTC. Protein: CASSLGGQEGSSYNEQFF. The gene calls are TRBV11-2 and TRBJ2-1; D is possibly TRBD2 (6 bases). Per germline, CDR1 SGHAT and CDR2 FQNNGV. V was cut by 1 base and J by 0 bases, with 16 bases left in between. The CDR3 extends over 18 amino acids.

This clone was counted a few times. The rearrangement uses TRBV19 and TRBJ1-5, with D unclear. Germline assignment: CDR1 LNHDA and CDR2 SQIVND (reference sequence). The CDR3 is 12 amino acids. Trimming removed 5 bases from V and 12 bases from J, with 14 bases in between. The CDR3 DNA reads TGTGCCAGTAGTGCAGGCCAACTTCGCCAGCATTTT. It translates to CASSAGQLRQHF.

The CDR3, as DNA: TGTGCCAGCACGCAAGATGGAGATACGCAGTATTTT. Translating it yields CASTQDGDTQYF. The chain has TRBV6-1 and TRBJ2-3; no definite D call. Per germline, CDR1 MNHNS and CDR2 SASEGT. Trimming cost V 7 bases and J 5 bases, with 10 bases left between them. CDR3 length equals 12 residues.

The chain links TRBV11-3 to TRBJ2-1; 8 bases are a match to TRBD1. The V and J ends lost 5 bases and 2 bases, in that order; junction bases with no gene match: 8. Per germline, CDR1 SGHNT and CDR2 YENEEA. There are 16 residues in the CDR3. The CDR3 DNA follows: TGTGCCAGCAGCCCAACGACAGGGGAAGCCTACAATGAGCAGTTCTTC. Encoded protein: CASSPTTGEAYNEQFF.

This clone was seen a single time. This sequence joins TRBV5-1 and TRBJ2-1; weak D call: TRBD2 (6 bases). Per germline, CDR1 SGHRS and CDR2 YFSETQ. V was cut by 0 bases and J by 16 bases, with 20 bases left in between. CDR3 length equals 14 residues. The CDR3 reads CASSLDPGGMEQFF. CDR3 nucleotide sequence: TGCGCCAGCAGCTTGGACCCTGGGGGGATGGAACAATTCTTC.

V usage is TRBV14 and J usage is TRBJ2-5, with 7 nucleotides matching TRBD1. This CDR3 is built from 15 residues. J lost 2 bases, V lost 4 bases, and 7 bases had no gene match. Germline V CDR1 and CDR2: SGHDN, FVKESK. In nucleotides, the CDR3 is TGTGCCAGCAGCCCCTGGGACAGAGGGCAAGAGACCCAGTACTTC. It is translated as CASSPWDRGQETQYF.

J is TRBJ1-3 and V is TRBV30, with D hard to call. The CDR3 contains 17 residues. V lost 0 bases and J 2 bases, leaving 17 bases between the germline ends. Germline V gives CDR1 GTSNPN, CDR2 SVGIG (reference sequence). DNA for the CDR3: TGTGCCTGGAGTGTAGGGAATGGGCCGATTACTGGAAACACCATATATTTT. Amino acid sequence: CAWSVGNGPITGNTIYF.

This sequence joins TRBV5-1 and TRBJ1-2; D call uncertain. CDR1 is SGHRS and CDR2 is YFSETQ in the germline V gene. This CDR3 is 12 amino acids long. Trimming left V 4 bases short and J 8 bases short, with 12 bases between. CDR3 nucleotides: TGCGCCAGCAGCCATAACTTGCGAGGCTACACCTTC. Translating gives CASSHNLRGYTF.

The CDR3: CASSNRTGDKFF. DNA for the CDR3: TGTGCCAGCAGCAACCGGACAGGGGATAAGTTCTTC. The chain is built from TRBV21-1 and TRBJ2-1; the D segment call TRBD1 is taken from the table without a DNA check. TRBV21-1 is marked as a pseudogene. This CDR3 has 12 amino acids.

The rearrangement uses TRBV6-1 and TRBJ1-2; D gene uncertain. V shed 7 bases and J shed 2 bases, with 14 bases lying between them. The CDR3 contains 14 residues. The germline CDR1 and CDR2 sequences are MNHNS and SASEGT. CDR3 in amino acids: CASTPIVLNYGYTF. The CDR3 DNA is TGTGCCAGCACTCCCATAGTCTTAAACTATGGCTACACCTTC.

This chain uses TRBV19 with TRBJ1-2; a possible D gene is TRBD1 (5 bases). Germline CDR1 and CDR2: LNHDA and SQIVND (reference sequence). The CDR3 spans 14 residues. V was pared by 6 bases and J by 6 bases, with 17 bases between. CDR3 sequence reads: CASRGGETSNGYTF. CDR3 DNA: TGTGCCAGTAGGGGGGGGGAAACCTCGAATGGCTACACCTTC.

The V call is TRBV28, the J call TRBJ2-2; D might be TRBD1 (6 bases). The V end was cut by 5 bases, the J end by 4 bases, with 14 bases between. The CDR3 is made up of 15 amino acids. CDR1 and CDR2 from the germline V gene are MDHEN and SYDVKM. The CDR3 here is CASSPIQGSTGELFF. CDR3 DNA sequence: TGTGCCAGCAGTCCCATACAGGGATCCACCGGGGAGCTGTTTTTT.

This chain links TRBV11-2 with TRBJ2-1, with TRBD2 matching 11 bases. The germline V gene has CDR1 SGHAT and CDR2 FQNNGV. Germline trimming cut 3 bases from V and 3 bases from J; bases unmatched to any gene: 1. The CDR3 consists of 15 residues. CDR3 sequence: CASSLGLADYNEQFF. DNA of the CDR3: TGTGCCAGCAGCTTGGGACTAGCGGACTACAATGAGCAGTTCTTC.

The DNA for the CDR3 is TGCGCCAGCAGCACGGCCCCAGAACAGGGGGCGTATGAAAAACTGTTTTTT. Its protein is CASSTAPEQGAYEKLFF. The V gene is TRBV5-1, the J gene TRBJ1-4, with TRBD1 identical over 9 bases. Germline CDR1 SGHRS, CDR2 YFSETQ. This CDR3 is built from 17 residues. Unmatched junction bases numbered 13, after V lost 4 bases and J lost 6 bases. The full variable domain, with the rest looked up from reference TRBV5-1 and TRBJ1-4, is KAGVTQTPRYLIKTRGQQVTLSCSPISGHRSVSWYQQTPGQGLQFLFEYFSETQRNKGNFPGRFSGRQFSNSRSEMNVSTLELGDSALYLCASSTAPEQGAYEKLFFGSGTQLSVL.

CDR3 sequence reads: CASSERAGGTEAFF. CDR3 in DNA: TGTGCCAGCAGTGAAAGGGCAGGGGGCACTGAAGCTTTCTTT. J is TRBJ1-1 and V is TRBV2; 7 bases agree with TRBD1. The CDR3 is 14 residues long. After removal of 2 bases from V and 4 bases from J, the junction contained 4 bases not matched to a gene. Per germline, CDR1 SNHLY and CDR2 FYNNEI.

The chain is built from TRBV15 and TRBJ1-4, with 8 nucleotides matching TRBD1. Germline-derived CDR1 and CDR2 are LNHNV and YYDKDF (reference sequence). The trim removed 3 bases at V and 2 bases at J, leaving 14 bases unmatched. This CDR3 is 19 amino acids long. The CDR3 sequence: CATSRADAQGARTNEKLFF. The CDR3 DNA reads as TGTGCCACCAGCAGGGCCGACGCGCAGGGGGCGCGGACTAATGAAAAACTGTTTTTT.

This chain links TRBV6-1 with TRBJ1-2, with D uncertain. V was shortened by 3 bases and J by 4 bases, with 12 bases between the two germline ends. The CDR3 has 14 amino acids. Looked up from germline, CDR1 is MNHNS and CDR2 is SASEGT. The CDR3 DNA follows: TGTGCCAGCAGTGATGGCGGGAATATCTATGGCTACACCTTC. The encoded protein is CASSDGGNIYGYTF.